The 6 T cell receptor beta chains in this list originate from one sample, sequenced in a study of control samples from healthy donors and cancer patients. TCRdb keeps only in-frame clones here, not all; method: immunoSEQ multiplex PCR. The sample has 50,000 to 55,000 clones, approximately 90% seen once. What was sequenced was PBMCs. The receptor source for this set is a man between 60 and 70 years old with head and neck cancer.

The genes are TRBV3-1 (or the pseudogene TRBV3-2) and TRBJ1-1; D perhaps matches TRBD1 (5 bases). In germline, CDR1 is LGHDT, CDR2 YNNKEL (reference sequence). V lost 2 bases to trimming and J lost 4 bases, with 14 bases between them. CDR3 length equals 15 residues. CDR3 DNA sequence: TGTGCCAGCAGCCAAAACGCTTCAGGGCGCACTGAAGCTTTCTTT. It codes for CASSQNASGRTEAFF.

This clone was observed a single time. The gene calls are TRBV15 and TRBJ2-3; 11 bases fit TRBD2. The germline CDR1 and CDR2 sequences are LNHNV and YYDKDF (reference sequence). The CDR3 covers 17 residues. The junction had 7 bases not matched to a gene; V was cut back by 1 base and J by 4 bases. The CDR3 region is CATSRGTRLAGPDTQYF. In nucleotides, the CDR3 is TGTGCCACCAGCAGAGGAACCCGACTAGCGGGGCCAGATACGCAGTATTTT.

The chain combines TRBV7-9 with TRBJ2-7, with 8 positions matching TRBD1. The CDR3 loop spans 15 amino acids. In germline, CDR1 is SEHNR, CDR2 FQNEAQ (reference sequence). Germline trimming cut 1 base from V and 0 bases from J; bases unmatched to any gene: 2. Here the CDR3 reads CASSLGDRSSYEQYF. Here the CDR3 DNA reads TGTGCCAGCAGCTTAGGGGACAGGAGCTCCTACGAGCAGTACTTC.

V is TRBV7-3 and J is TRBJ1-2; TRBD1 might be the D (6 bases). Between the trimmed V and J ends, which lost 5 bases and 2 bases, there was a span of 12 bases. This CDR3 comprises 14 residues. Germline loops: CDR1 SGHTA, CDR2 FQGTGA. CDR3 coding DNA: TGTGCCAGCAGCCCAAGCAGGGGAAACTATGGCTACACCTTC. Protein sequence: CASSPSRGNYGYTF.

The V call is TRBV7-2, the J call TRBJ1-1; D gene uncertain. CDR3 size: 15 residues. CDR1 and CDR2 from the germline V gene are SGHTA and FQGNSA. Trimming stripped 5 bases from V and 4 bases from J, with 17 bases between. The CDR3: CASSAESGFGTEAFF. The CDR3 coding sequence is TGTGCCAGCAGCGCAGAGTCTGGGTTTGGCACTGAAGCTTTCTTT.

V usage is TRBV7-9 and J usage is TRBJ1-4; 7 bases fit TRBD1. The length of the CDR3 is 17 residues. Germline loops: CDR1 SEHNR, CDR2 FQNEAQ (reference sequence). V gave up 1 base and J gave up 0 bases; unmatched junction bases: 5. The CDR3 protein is CASSLGGGGTTNEKLFF. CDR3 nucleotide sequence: TGTGCCAGCAGCTTAGGAGGAGGGGGCACAACTAATGAAAAACTGTTTTTT.